These 26 T cell receptor beta chains originate from one sample sequenced in a study of monozygotic twins with inflammatory bowel disease. For each CDR3 protein, TCRdb gives one entry from its re-call of the 5' RACE reads, without DNA. Its clone listing holds approximately 100,000 distinct CDR3 sequences. The specimen was blood. Every receptor here comes from a human donor with ulcerative colitis or Crohn's disease, or a healthy co-twin of an affected twin (not recorded which).

V usage is TRBV18 and J usage is TRBJ2-4; the D call from TCRdb, TRBD1, cannot be confirmed without DNA. This CDR3 is 20 amino acids long. Per the germline V gene, CDR1 is KGHSH and CDR2 is LQKENI. The CDR3 loop reads CASSPPPGQGSTLAKNIQYF.

This chain connects TRBV7-9 to TRBJ1-4. The germline gives CDR1 SEHNR, CDR2 FQNEAQ (reference sequence). CDR3 length equals 12 residues. CDR3 region: CASSLRGEKLFF.

The rearrangement uses TRBV7-8 and TRBJ2-2; the D call of TRBD1 rests on TCRdb alone, since no DNA is present to check it. The length of the CDR3 is 14 residues. Germline CDR1 is SGHVS and CDR2 is FQNEAQ. CDR3 residues: CASSFRDRRWELFF.

The rearrangement joins TRBV3-1 to TRBJ2-1; TCRdb reports TRBD1, a call that lacks DNA to check it against. The CDR3 covers 16 residues. CDR1 and CDR2 from the germline V gene are LGHDT and YNNKEL (reference sequence). CDR3 region: CASSQNTGGAGNEQFF.

The V and J genes are TRBV5-1 and TRBJ1-3; the TRBD1 assignment by TCRdb is unverifiable without DNA. The CDR3 runs to 15 residues. Germline CDR1 is SGHRS and CDR2 is YFSETQ. The chain's CDR3 is CASAQQVPYGDTIYF. Filled out from reference TRBV5-1 and TRBJ1-3, the complete variable domain reads KAGVTQTPRYLIKTRGQQVTLSCSPISGHRSVSWYQQTPGQGLQFLFEYFSETQRNKGNFPGRFSGRQFSNSRSEMNVSTLELGDSALYLCASAQQVPYGDTIYFGEGSWLTVV.

The rearrangement links TRBV20-1 to TRBJ1-1; lacking DNA, the TRBD1 call made by TCRdb goes unchecked. The CDR3 consists of 13 residues. Per germline, CDR1 DFQATT and CDR2 SNEGSKA (reference sequence). CDR3 amino acids: CSAPDRGGTEAFF.

The rearrangement uses TRBV5-1 and TRBJ2-7; the TRBD1 assignment by TCRdb is unverifiable without DNA. This CDR3 has 13 residues. Germline values: CDR1 SGHRS, CDR2 YFSETQ. This CDR3 is CASSPLGGREQYF.

V gene TRBV28 combines with J gene TRBJ2-1; the D gene TCRdb calls, TRBD2, cannot be checked with no DNA. This CDR3 comprises 14 residues. The germline CDR1 and CDR2 sequences are MDHEN and SYDVKM. CDR3 amino acids: CASGTSGRVNEQFF.

The rearrangement links TRBV12-3 or TRBV12-4 to TRBJ1-1. The CDR3 has 11 amino acids. CDR3 sequence reads: CASSWASEAFF.

CDR3: CASSAFEAGASPTQYF. This chain connects TRBV9 to TRBJ2-3; TCRdb reports TRBD1, a call that lacks DNA to check it against. CDR1 is SGDLS, CDR2 YYNGEE, per germline. CDR3 length: 16 amino acids.

The chain uses TRBV12-3 or TRBV12-4 and TRBJ2-5; the TRBD1 assignment by TCRdb is unverifiable without DNA. The CDR3 is made up of 14 amino acids. CDR3 in amino acids: CASGRSTRQETQYF.

The chain carries TRBV6-1 and TRBJ2-3; the D gene TCRdb calls, TRBD1, cannot be checked with no DNA. The CDR3 loop spans 16 amino acids. The V gene's germline CDR1 is MNHNS and CDR2 SASEGT. The CDR3 spells CASSPTGIASTDTQYF.

V and J are TRBV10-3 and TRBJ2-5; no DNA is available, so the TRBD1 call from TCRdb remains unchecked. Germline V gene sequence: CDR1 ENHRY, CDR2 SYGVKD. There are 15 residues in the CDR3. The CDR3 spells CAISELVGPWETQYF.

The genes are TRBV18 and TRBJ2-7. The CDR3 runs 11 residues. Per germline, CDR1 KGHSH and CDR2 LQKENI. The CDR3 region is CASSPSLEQYF.

The rearrangement uses TRBV25-1 and TRBJ2-7; TCRdb returns TRBD1, unconfirmable since there is no DNA. CDR1 and CDR2 (germline): MGHDK, SYGVNS. The CDR3 extends over 15 amino acids. Here the CDR3 reads CASSDPSTRSYEQYF.

The V call is TRBV12-3 or TRBV12-4, the J call TRBJ2-7. This CDR3 has 13 amino acids. The chain's CDR3 is CASSLGFPYEQYF.

The rearrangement links TRBV3-1 to TRBJ2-7; TCRdb calls TRBD2, which cannot be checked without DNA. This CDR3 spans 16 amino acids. CDR1 and CDR2 (germline): LGHDT, YNNKEL (reference sequence). The CDR3 reads CASSQPGGRPPDEQYF.

The chain has TRBV7-2 and TRBJ2-7. Germline CDR1 reads SGHTA; CDR2 reads FQGNSA. This CDR3 is 13 amino acids long. The CDR3 spells CASSSIPSYEQYF.

The chain carries TRBV14 and TRBJ2-1; without DNA, the TCRdb call of TRBD2 cannot be checked. CDR3 length: 16 amino acids. Germline loops: CDR1 SGHDN, CDR2 FVKESK. CDR3 region: CASSQVRTQTYNEQFF. The full variable domain, its missing parts supplied by reference TRBV14 and TRBJ2-1, is EAGVTQFPSHSVIEKGQTVTLRCDPISGHDNLYWYRRVMGKEIKFLLHFVKESKQDESGMPNNRFLAERTGGTYSTLKVQPAELEDSGVYFCASSQVRTQTYNEQFFGPGTRLTVL.

V and J are TRBV27 and TRBJ2-7; the TCRdb D gene call, TRBD2, has no DNA to confirm it. The CDR3 length is 14 residues. Looked up from germline, CDR1 is MNHEY and CDR2 is SMNVEV (reference sequence). CDR3: CASSSWGRGYEQYF.

The genes are TRBV11-2 and TRBJ2-7; TCRdb calls TRBD1, which cannot be checked without DNA. This CDR3 has 16 residues. The germline V gene has CDR1 SGHAT and CDR2 FQNNGV. CDR3 in amino acids: CASSPSWTRGIYEQYF.

The genes are TRBV6-5 and TRBJ1-1. CDR3 size: 14 residues. CDR1 MNHEY and CDR2 SVGAGI come from the germline V gene. The CDR3 loop is CASSYPAGSTEAFF.

The V gene is TRBV2, the J gene TRBJ1-5; TCRdb gives TRBD1 as the D gene, but with no DNA this cannot be confirmed. This CDR3 has 16 residues. Germline V CDR1 and CDR2: SNHLY, FYNNEI. The chain's CDR3 is CASMGRGLYSNQPQHF.

The genes are TRBV28 and TRBJ2-7; the TRBD1 assignment by TCRdb is unverifiable without DNA. The CDR3 spans 14 residues. The germline V gene encodes CDR1 MDHEN and CDR2 SYDVKM. The CDR3 here is CASSLGGTGREQYF.

This CDR3 reads CASSKRLAGVQETQYF. The chain joins TRBV11-2 to TRBJ2-5; no DNA is available, so the TRBD2 call from TCRdb remains unchecked. This CDR3 comprises 16 residues. Germline V gene lookup returns CDR1 SGHAT and CDR2 FQNNGV.

The chain links TRBV7-3 to TRBJ1-2. The CDR3 length is 12 residues. The germline V gene has CDR1 SGHTA and CDR2 FQGTGA. The CDR3 reads CASSFEGVGYTF.